This T cell receptor (beta chain) was identified in a study of blood T cell repertoires in COVID-19. Study-level background: PBMCs, B-cell-depleted T cells, or T cells provided the cDNA or gDNA that made up the material.

The authors' processing: Scientists estimated how many nucleated cells there were by amplifying reference gene primers. The table came from immunoSEQ multiplex PCR; TCRdb's copy has only in-frame clones and leaves some out. V and J calls and clone size are given by that table; D and trimming were obtained from the DNA. The repertoire holds approximately 150,000 clones, approximately 84% seen once, with under 3.5% in the top ten. Germline V gene sequence: CDR1 SGDLS, CDR2 YYNGEE. CDR3 length equals 16 residues. The ends lost 4 bases at V and 1 base at J; junction bases unmatched: 9. Recruited during active infection, patients (from Seattle) were subsequently followed longitudinally.

The V call is TRBV9, the J call TRBJ2-3, with TRBD1 matching over 7 bases. Sample: peripheral blood. The TCR comes from a woman older than 75 with COVID-19, enrolled during active disease. CDR3 nucleotide sequence: TGTGCCAGCAGCCCGAGGAGGACAGGAGGCACAGATACGCAGTATTTT. This encodes CASSPRRTGGTDTQYF.